A selection of T cell receptor beta chains follows, all from one sample in a study of blood T cell repertoires in COVID-19. TCRdb's table, derived via immunoSEQ multiplex PCR, lists solely in-frame clones and lacks some. Among 300,000 to 350,000 clones, more than 75% were seen once, and the ten largest hold around 6%. Sequencing input: peripheral blood. Receptor source: a woman aged 50 to 60 with COVID-19, enrolled during active disease. Each CDR3 is given with its conserved first and last residue. The order of the fields is V gene, J gene, D gene, clone size, CDR3 DNA, CDR3 protein. The D gene is left open where the match is weak. The listing skips clone size in some rows; elsewhere it reads once, few, many or a size class.

TRBV29-1,TRBJ2-7,-,-,TGCAGCGTTACTCTCTCGAGGTATAGGGGGTTCGAGCAGTACTTC,CSVTLSRYRGFEQYF
TRBV11-3,TRBJ2-1,TRBD2,-,TGTGCCAGCAGCTTCCAGGAACTAGCGGGAGGTTGGGAGCAGTTCTTC,CASSFQELAGGWEQFF
TRBV10-3,TRBJ2-5,TRBD2,few,TGTGCCACGGGACTAGCGGGTCCCCCTGCCGAGACCCAGTACTTC,CATGLAGPPAETQYF
TRBV25-1,TRBJ1-1,-,-,TGTGCCAGCAGTGCTACCGGGAGGGCCACTGAAGCTTTCTTT,CASSATGRATEAFF
TRBV2,TRBJ2-2,TRBD2,-,TGTGCCAGCAACATAGCGGGATTGAACACCGGGGAGCTGTTTTTT,CASNIAGLNTGELFF
TRBV24-1,TRBJ2-3,-,once,TGTGCCACCAGTGATTCAAATGCGGATACGCAGTATTTT,CATSDSNADTQYF
TRBV6-5,TRBJ2-7,TRBD1,-,TGTGCCAGCAGACCCGGGACAGATGCCTCCTACGAGCAGTACTTC,CASRPGTDASYEQYF
TRBV27,TRBJ2-7,TRBD2,-,TGTGCCAGCAGTTCGCCACGAGCGGGAGGGCCCTACGAGCAGTACTTC,CASSSPRAGGPYEQYF
TRBV6-5,TRBJ2-3,-,-,TGTGCCAGCGGGGTTCAGGGTATGACAGATACGCAGTATTTT,CASGVQGMTDTQYF
TRBV3-1/TRBV3-2,TRBJ2-2,-,-,TGTGCCAGCAGCCCCTTTGGGGGGGCTAACACCGGGGAGCTGTTTTTT,CASSPFGGANTGELFF
TRBV4-3,TRBJ1-2,TRBD1,-,TGCGCCAGCAGCCAAGTTAGACAGGGGGCTTTTGGCTACACCTTC,CASSQVRQGAFGYTF
TRBV19,TRBJ2-7,-,-,TGTGCCAGTAGTACCCGGGGAGAGCAGTACTTC,CASSTRGEQYF
TRBV19,TRBJ2-7,TRBD1,-,TGTGCCAGTAGTTCAGCGACAGGGACCTACGAGCAGTACTTC,CASSSATGTYEQYF
TRBV2,TRBJ2-2,-,-,TGTGCCAGCAGTGAAGTGCACTATAGGGGAGGTACCGGGGAGCTGTTTTTT,CASSEVHYRGGTGELFF
TRBV12-5,TRBJ2-7,-,-,TGTGCTAGTGGTTTGGTAATGGGCAAGGTACGCTACGAGCAGTACTTC,CASGLVMGKVRYEQYF
TRBV11-3,TRBJ1-1,-,-,TGTGCCAGCAGCTTAGGGGGAGGGATGACTGAAGCTTTCTTT,CASSLGGGMTEAFF
TRBV19,TRBJ2-1,TRBD2,-,TGTGCCAGTAGTATCGGGACTAGCGGGAGGGGGACGACGTATGAGCAGTTCTTC,CASSIGTSGRGTTYEQFF
TRBV19,TRBJ1-1,-,-,TGTGCCAGTACTGAAAGGCAGGCGAACACTGAAGCTTTCTTT,CASTERQANTEAFF
TRBV4-1,TRBJ1-5,-,-,TGCGCCAGCAGCCGTCTGGCAGGGGTGGAGCAGCCCCAGCATTTT,CASSRLAGVEQPQHF
TRBV4-3,TRBJ2-3,TRBD2,-,TGCGCCAGCAGCCCGGGACTAGCGGGAGTCGCGGATACGCAGTATTTT,CASSPGLAGVADTQYF
TRBV7-9,TRBJ1-1,-,-,TGTGCCAGCAGGCGAGATCCGGGACATCAGAACACTGAAGCTTTCTTT,CASRRDPGHQNTEAFF